One sample yielded the 8 T cell receptor beta chains listed below, sequenced in a study of blood T cell repertoires in COVID-19. Assay: immunoSEQ multiplex PCR; the TCRdb copy retains only in-frame clones and omits some. The table has 120,000 or so clones, more than 70% seen once. The sequenced material came from peripheral blood. The receptors derive from a woman in her sixties or seventies with acute or convalescent COVID-19.

This chain's CDR3 is CASSSGLLAALHF. CDR3 DNA sequence: TGTGCCAGCAGTTCAGGACTGTTGGCGGCCCTCCACTTT. The V and J genes are TRBV28 and TRBJ1-6; D is unresolved. This CDR3 has 13 residues. Trimming removed 4 bases from V and 14 bases from J, with 15 bases in between. Germline values: CDR1 MDHEN, CDR2 SYDVKM.

This chain links TRBV18 with TRBJ2-1, with 7 positions matching TRBD1. The CDR3 length is 15 residues. CDR1 and CDR2 from the germline V gene are KGHSH and LQKENI. V lost 6 bases and J lost 5; bases outside the gene matches: 10. CDR3 sequence reads: CASSPQLTGNNEQFF. The CDR3 region has the DNA TGTGCCAGCTCCCCCCAGTTGACAGGGAACAATGAGCAGTTCTTC.

The chain couples TRBV7-9 to TRBJ1-1; D gene uncertain. Germline lookup yields CDR1 SEHNR and CDR2 FQNEAQ (reference sequence). CDR3 length: 14 residues. V dropped 5 bases and J dropped 7 bases, with 17 bases sitting between them. CDR3 DNA sequence: TGTGCCAGCAGCGCCAACGCGGGTCAAGGTGAAGCTTTCTTT. It specifies CASSANAGQGEAFF.

The chain employs TRBV30 and TRBJ1-1; no clear D gene. Per the germline V gene, CDR1 is GTSNPN and CDR2 is SVGIG (reference sequence). CDR3 length: 15 residues. Between the trimmed V and J ends, which lost 3 bases and 1 base, there was a span of 15 bases. The CDR3 DNA reads as TGTGCCTGGAGGGCCCCCGCGGGGAGGAACACTGAAGCTTTCTTT. Translation gives CAWRAPAGRNTEAFF.

The CDR3 DNA sequence: TGTGCCAGCAGTTGGACGGGAGACCCTGGAAACACCATATATTTT. Translated: CASSWTGDPGNTIYF. This chain uses TRBV5-8 with TRBJ1-3; D gene ambiguous. The CDR3 contains 15 residues. V lost 5 bases and J lost 2, with 14 bases in between. CDR1 and CDR2 (germline): SGHTS, YDEGEE.

The DNA of the CDR3 is TGTGCCTGGAGTGTAGGAGGGCATAGCAATCAGCCCCAGCATTTT. The encoded protein is CAWSVGGHSNQPQHF. This sequence joins TRBV30 and TRBJ1-5; D ambiguous. The CDR3 runs to 15 residues. Germline V gene lookup returns CDR1 GTSNPN and CDR2 SVGIG (reference sequence). V was shortened by 0 bases and J by 0 bases, with 9 bases between the two germline ends.

The chain links TRBV2 to TRBJ2-5; the match to TRBD1 covers 9 bases. CDR1 and CDR2 from the germline V gene are SNHLY and FYNNEI. The CDR3 consists of 14 residues. Trimming at V came to 3 bases and at J to 5 bases, leaving 4 bases not matched to a gene. The CDR3 DNA is TGTGCCAGCAGTGAGGGGACAGGGAGGGAGACCCAGTACTTC. Translation: CASSEGTGRETQYF.

The J gene is TRBJ2-1, the V gene TRBV28; TRBD1 aligns across 12 bases. V was pared by 6 bases and J by 5 bases, with 11 bases of the junction left unmatched. CDR3 length: 17 amino acids. Germline assignment: CDR1 MDHEN and CDR2 SYDVKM. CDR3 region: CASSTIRDRGQNNEQFF. The CDR3 nucleotides are TGTGCCAGCAGCACTATCCGGGACAGGGGGCAGAACAATGAGCAGTTCTTC.